The 16 T cell receptor beta chains reported below all come from one sample, sequenced in a study of TIL therapy for anti-PD-1-resistant metastatic lung cancer. The time point is: pre-treatment sample, taken before nivolumab and TIL therapy. Sequencing used immunoSEQ v3. Assay used: immunoSEQ multiplex PCR; TCRdb lists only in-frame clones, some missing. The table has 52,000 or so clones, 81% seen once. This specimen was blood, taken at baseline. The receptors shown here come from a person aged 30 to 80 with non-small cell lung cancer.

This clone turned up a few times. The chain links TRBV7-9 to TRBJ2-1; D ambiguous. This CDR3 comprises 12 residues. Germline-derived CDR1 and CDR2 are SEHNR and FQNEAQ (reference sequence). The V gene lost 2 bases and the J gene lost 10 bases, with 9 bases spanning the gap. The CDR3 loop reads CASSLSEGEQFF. The CDR3 DNA is TGTGCCAGCAGCTTAAGCGAAGGAGAGCAGTTCTTC.

The chain is built from TRBV2 and TRBJ2-7; 13 nucleotides line up with TRBD2. The CDR3 runs to 16 residues. Germline V gives CDR1 SNHLY, CDR2 FYNNEI. Unmatched junction bases numbered 15, after V lost 7 bases and J lost 9 bases. The CDR3 region has the DNA TGTGCCAGCACGGGACTAGCGGGGAGAAGTACGAGCTGGCAGTACTTC. The encoded protein is CASTGLAGRSTSWQYF.

J is TRBJ2-1 and V is TRBV7-6; the D gene could be TRBD1 or TRBD2 (6 bases each). Germline V lookup: CDR1 SGHVS, CDR2 FNYEAQ. Trimming removed 3 bases from V and 9 bases from J, with 12 bases in between. CDR3 length: 13 amino acids. This CDR3 reads CASSFGGLVEQFF. CDR3 sequence (DNA): TGTGCCAGCAGCTTTGGGGGGCTGGTTGAGCAGTTCTTC.

This chain joins TRBV5-1 and TRBJ2-5; D might be TRBD1 (6 bases). With 2 bases removed from V and 3 bases from J, the gap between germline ends came to 11 bases. This CDR3 has 14 amino acids. Germline V gene data show CDR1 as SGHRS and CDR2 as YFSETQ. CDR3 in DNA: TGCGCCAGCAGCTTCGGACAGACTAAAGAGACCCAGTACTTC. It codes for CASSFGQTKETQYF.

In nucleotides, the CDR3 is TGTGCCAGCAGTCAGGGACAGTCCACTGAAGCTTTCTTT. Protein sequence: CASSQGQSTEAFF. This chain uses TRBV6-5 with TRBJ1-1; 7 bases line up with TRBD1. CDR3 length: 13 amino acids. From germline, CDR1 is MNHEY and CDR2 SVGAGI. V shed 5 bases and J 4 bases; nucleotides not matched to a gene: 4.

The genes are TRBV18 and TRBJ2-1, with a possible D match to TRBD1 (6 bases). The CDR3 loop spans 17 amino acids. Germline V CDR1 and CDR2: KGHSH, LQKENI. V shed 5 bases and J shed 9 bases, with 26 bases lying between them. DNA of the CDR3: TGTGCCAGCTCAACTAATGACAGGAGTTACCCCAATAGTGAGCAGTTCTTC. The encoded protein is CASSTNDRSYPNSEQFF.

The rearrangement joins TRBV6-5 to TRBJ1-5, with TRBD1 matching over 10 bases. The germline V gene has CDR1 MNHEY and CDR2 SVGAGI. Trimming removed 6 bases from V and 6 bases from J; junction bases left unmatched: 8. The CDR3 is made up of 15 amino acids. This CDR3 is CASSHDRGRSQPQHF. CDR3 in DNA: TGTGCCAGCAGCCACGACAGGGGGCGATCTCAGCCCCAGCATTTT.

V usage is TRBV15 and J usage is TRBJ1-2; D is unresolved. This CDR3 contains 13 residues. Germline V gene data show CDR1 as LNHNV and CDR2 as YYDKDF (reference sequence). The V end lost 1 base, the J end lost 6 bases, and 9 bases lay between the germline ends. The CDR3, as DNA: TGTGCCACCAGCAGAGGTCCGTCCGATGGCTACACCTTC. This sequence encodes CATSRGPSDGYTF.

The rearrangement uses TRBV6-5 and TRBJ2-3; D remains ambiguous. Germline CDR1 MNHEY, CDR2 SVGAGI. This CDR3 spans 16 amino acids. Trimming removed 0 bases at V and 1 base at J, with 11 bases between. CDR3 sequence: CASSYSQRVGTDTQYF. For the CDR3, the DNA is TGTGCCAGCAGTTACTCACAACGGGTGGGCACAGATACGCAGTATTTT.

The rearrangement links TRBV27 to TRBJ2-3; D unresolved. Germline values: CDR1 MNHEY, CDR2 SMNVEV (reference sequence). This CDR3 has 16 amino acids. V dropped 2 bases and J dropped 4 bases, with 16 bases sitting between them. CDR3 sequence: CASSLTPLGIADTQYF. The DNA for the CDR3 is TGTGCCAGCAGTTTAACCCCCCTGGGGATCGCAGATACGCAGTATTTT.

The chain joins TRBV10-3 to TRBJ1-6; D is possibly TRBD1 (6 bases). There are 14 residues in the CDR3. V gave up 6 bases and J gave up 2 bases, with 8 bases separating them. The germline CDR1 and CDR2 sequences are ENHRY and SYGVKD. CDR3 in amino acids: CAIRQGTYNSPLHF. CDR3 coding DNA: TGTGCCATCAGACAGGGCACCTATAATTCACCCCTCCACTTT.

The gene calls are TRBV7-3 and TRBJ2-1; the D is unclear. The V gene's germline CDR1 is SGHTA and CDR2 FQGTGA. V lost 7 bases and J 4 bases, leaving 11 bases between the germline ends. This CDR3 has 13 residues. For the CDR3, the DNA is TGTGCCAGCACCCGGCTTAAGTACAATGAGCAGTTCTTC. Amino acids: CASTRLKYNEQFF.

The chain recombines TRBV29-1 with TRBJ2-5; the D is unclear. V lost 4 bases and J 5 bases, leaving 5 bases between the germline ends. The CDR3 length is 10 residues. Per germline, CDR1 SQVTM and CDR2 ANQGSEA. The CDR3 DNA reads as TGCAGCGTTGTTAGTGAGACCCAGTACTTC. Protein sequence: CSVVSETQYF.

This sequence joins TRBV30 and TRBJ2-1; the D is unclear. Trimming took off 3 bases at V and 0 bases at J, with 12 bases between the two ends. There are 15 residues in the CDR3. Germline assignment: CDR1 GTSNPN and CDR2 SVGIG (reference sequence). The CDR3 sequence is CAWSPDSASYNEQFF. The CDR3, as DNA: TGTGCCTGGAGCCCCGACTCCGCCTCCTACAATGAGCAGTTCTTC. The full variable domain, rest sourced from reference TRBV30 and TRBJ2-1, is SQTIHQWPATLVQPVGSPLSLECTVEGTSNPNLYWYRQAAGRGLQLLFYSVGIGQISSEVPQNLSASRPQDRQFILSSKKLLLSDSGFYLCAWSPDSASYNEQFFGPGTRLTVL.

The chain carries TRBV5-1 and TRBJ2-7; TRBD1 aligns across 8 bases. This CDR3 region has 13 residues. Trimming removed 5 bases from V and 3 bases from J; junction bases left unmatched: 4. CDR1 and CDR2 from the germline V gene are SGHRS and YFSETQ. The CDR3 nucleotides are TGCGCCAGCAGACCCGGACAGGGCTACGAGCAGTACTTC. Translating gives CASRPGQGYEQYF. The whole variable domain, filled in from reference TRBV5-1 and TRBJ2-7, reads KAGVTQTPRYLIKTRGQQVTLSCSPISGHRSVSWYQQTPGQGLQFLFEYFSETQRNKGNFPGRFSGRQFSNSRSEMNVSTLELGDSALYLCASRPGQGYEQYFGPGTRLTVT.

In DNA form, the CDR3 reads TGTGCCACCAGTGATTTTGGCAGGGGAGGCCGGGACGAGCAGTACTTC. It encodes CATSDFGRGGRDEQYF. The rearrangement uses TRBV24-1 and TRBJ2-7; possibly TRBD1 or TRBD2 for D (6 bases each). V was trimmed by 1 base and J by 5 bases, leaving 17 bases between them. Germline CDR1 and CDR2: KGHDR and SFDVKD. This CDR3 has 16 amino acids.